This TCR beta chain was recovered during a study of blood T cell repertoires in COVID-19 (dated by TCRdb to the early 2020s). About the study as a whole: Collaborator samples came from the United States, Italy and Spain and covered acute and convalescent phases of COVID-19. Where available, HLA class I and class II types were obtained from metadata supplied by the sample provider rather than from assay-based typing. The repertoires were released in a freely available public database intended as a resource for research on the immune response to SARS-CoV-2. The material from the prospective study consisted of cDNA or gDNA derived from T cells, B-cell-depleted T cells, or PBMCs. The samples were drawn from the first 160 participants of the ongoing ImmuneRACE study and from roughly 1,300 subjects provided by 6 global collaborators. Deeply sampled blood TCRbeta repertoires from subjects exposed to, actively infected with, or recovered from COVID-19 were included in the dataset. Nearly every sample came with metadata listing a de-identified subject ID, COVID-19 status, age in years and sex.

CDR3 length: 13 amino acids, cysteine to phenylalanine. Only the CDR3 DNA is retained, 39 bases long and in frame from the first base. The germline V gene supplies CDR1 MNHEY and CDR2 SVGAGI. V drops 7 bases and J drops 2 bases, leaving 11 bases in between. In the case of this clone: Its recognized antigen is unknown. No qualities accompany the bases; no much larger clone lies one base away.

Broader findings and caveats from the paper: Clinical and demographic metadata were provided uncurated, with the amount varying by source and participant.

Collaborating institutions collected whole blood in K2EDTA tubes following their own protocols. For TCRbeta analysis, collaborator samples were shipped as frozen whole blood, as isolated PBMCs, or as DNA extracted from either sample type. TCRbeta CDR3 regions were amplified from genomic DNA using the immunoSEQ Assay, a bias-controlled multiplex PCR. From the authors' description of their analysis: The number of nucleated cells in each sample was estimated by amplification of reference gene primers within the assay. To quantify the absolute abundance of each unique TCRbeta CDR3 rearrangement, sequence reads were collapsed and filtered. For each sample, productive Simpson clonality was calculated by taking the square root of Simpson's diversity index across productive rearrangements. TCRdb holds this immuneACCESS table with in-frame rearrangements only. Some clones are missing; in checked studies, unresolved V genes explain under half, and the rest has no known cause. V and J calls and clone size are copied from that table; D and trimming were computed from the DNA. The sample contains approximately 60,000 clones, around 81% of them found a single time. The top ten clones comprise approximately 3.5% of the sample.

The source material was peripheral blood. This sequence originates from a woman of 80 years or more with acute or convalescent COVID-19. The sequence is built from TRBV6-5 and TRBJ2-5, with no confident D gene call. The bases are TGTGCCAGCAAGGAGAGGCTTCAAGAGACCCAGTACTTC. Translation gives CASKERLQETQYF.